Described below is a single TCR beta chain sequence and its context. As yet, its antigen is unknown. Random-hexamer reverse transcription was applied to about 0.5 to 1 ug RNA. Via MiXCR, TCRdb re-called the immunoSEQ multiplex PCR reads, giving one row per CDR3 protein. The sample lists about 140,000 distinct CDR3 sequences, about 95% occurring once. The CDR3 extends over 11 amino acids. Germline CDR1 reads DFQATT; CDR2 reads SNEGSKA (reference sequence). With 6 bases removed from V and 7 bases from J, the gap between germline ends came to 9 bases. This record comes from a study of CD8 T cells in Susac syndrome. Whole-study findings and limits: The study conceded that its TCR sequencing and HLA analysis involved relatively few individuals.

Sequenced: CD4+ T cells from PBMCs. This TCR was sampled from a human donor with Susac syndrome. The J gene is TRBJ2-2, the V gene TRBV20-1, with D unclear. CDR3 coding DNA: TGCAGTGCCACGCCGGGCGGGGAGCTGTTTTTT. Protein product: CSATPGGELFF.